The rows below give T cell receptor beta chains drawn from one sample of a study of blood T cell repertoires in COVID-19. Clones were read by immunoSEQ multiplex PCR, and TCRdb kept only the in-frame ones, dropping some. This table has around 290,000 clones, 86% appearing once. The sequencing sample was made of peripheral blood. These receptors came from a woman in her 70s with COVID-19, enrolled during active disease. Each CDR3 is given with its conserved first and last residue. The order of the fields is D gene, J gene, clone size, V gene, CDR3 DNA, CDR3 protein. The D gene is left open where the match is weak. The size field is filled for only some rows; it gives once, few, many or a size class.

>TRBD2|TRBJ2-5|.|TRBV19
TGTGCCAGTAGTATAGATCCGAGCGGGGGGTCAGAGACCCAGTACTTC
CASSIDPSGGSETQYF
>TRBD2|TRBJ2-1|.|TRBV30
TGTGCCTGGAGTGGATCGGGTAGCGGGCGTCACTACAATGAGCAGTTCTTC
CAWSGSGSGRHYNEQFF
>.|TRBJ1-5|.|TRBV28
TGTGCCGGGGGGGTGGGCAATCAGCCCCAGCATTTT
CAGGVGNQPQHF
>TRBD1|TRBJ2-5|.|TRBV24-1
TGTGCCACCAGTGAACTCGGACAGGGGGCGAGTAGGGAGACCCAGTACTTC
CATSELGQGASRETQYF
>TRBD2|TRBJ2-5|.|TRBV4-3
TGCGCCAGCAGCCGTAACGGGGGGGCCGGCGAGACCCAGTACTTC
CASSRNGGAGETQYF
>.|TRBJ2-7|.|TRBV27
TGTGCCAGCAGTTTACAGGACAGACCCTACGAGCAGTACTTC
CASSLQDRPYEQYF
>.|TRBJ1-4|once|TRBV5-1
TGCGCCAGCAGTTTGGACAGTCGGAATGAAAAACTGTTTTTT
CASSLDSRNEKLFF
>TRBD1|TRBJ1-1|.|TRBV29-1
TGCAGCGTTGAAAGGCAGGGGGGGAACACTGAAGCTTTCTTT
CSVERQGGNTEAFF
>.|TRBJ2-5|.|TRBV5-4
TGTGCCAGCAACCTCCACGGGGTGGAGACCCAGTACTTC
CASNLHGVETQYF
>.|TRBJ1-1|.|TRBV9
TGTGCCAGCAGCGTAGGTAAGAACACTGAAGCTTTCTTT
CASSVGKNTEAFF
>TRBD1|TRBJ1-6|.|TRBV4-3
TGCGCCAGCAGCCAAGAAACAGGGGTTTCCTATAATTCACCCCTCCACTTT
CASSQETGVSYNSPLHF
>TRBD1|TRBJ1-6|.|TRBV5-1
TGCGCCAGCAGCGGGACAGGGCGAGACTCACCCCTCCACTTT
CASSGTGRDSPLHF
>.|TRBJ2-5|.|TRBV23-1
TGCGCCAGCAGGCGACCGGGACGGGGGCAAGAGACCCAGTACTTC
CASRRPGRGQETQYF
>.|TRBJ1-1|few|TRBV2
TGTGCCAGCAGTGAAACGGGGGGAAACACTGAAGCTTTCTTT
CASSETGGNTEAFF
>.|TRBJ2-3|.|TRBV30
TGTGCCTGGAGTGCCCCGAGGTTTCTCACAGATACGCAGTATTTT
CAWSAPRFLTDTQYF
>.|TRBJ1-1|.|TRBV7-9
TGTGCCAGCAGCTTAACGAGGGAAGAAGCTTTCTTT
CASSLTREEAFF
>TRBD2|TRBJ2-2|.|TRBV7-3
TGTGCCAGCAGCTTAATTTCGAGCGGGGGTGCCAACACCGGGGAGCTGTTTTTT
CASSLISSGGANTGELFF
>TRBD1|TRBJ2-7|.|TRBV5-1
TGCGCCAGCAGCGCAAGGGACAGAGCCTACGAGCAGTACTTC
CASSARDRAYEQYF
>TRBD1|TRBJ1-1|.|TRBV11-2
TGTGCCAGCAGCTGGGACAGGGGGCTGAACACTGAAGCTTTCTTT
CASSWDRGLNTEAFF
>TRBD2|TRBJ2-2|.|TRBV4-3
TGCGCCAGCGGATTTCCTAGCGGGGAAGACACCGGGGAGCTGTTTTTT
CASGFPSGEDTGELFF
>.|TRBJ2-7|.|TRBV5-1
TGCGCCAGCAGCACCCAGGGACAACCCTACGAGCAGTACTTC
CASSTQGQPYEQYF
>TRBD2|TRBJ2-7|.|TRBV14
TGTGCCAGCAGCCAAGGTGCTTCGGGGCTAGCGGGGGGAGAGCAGTACTTC
CASSQGASGLAGGEQYF